This TCR beta chain was profiled in a study of identical twins. The CDR3 runs to 16 residues. CDR1 and CDR2 from the germline V gene are DFQATT and SNEGSKA (reference sequence). The V end was cut by 0 bases, the J end by 5 bases, with 17 bases between. Healthy Caucasians were all of the donors. TCRdb analysed the 5' RACE reads with MiXCR anew, one entry per CDR3 protein. The top ten hold roughly 12% of the sample, which has approximately 410,000 distinct CDR3 sequences, under 20% seen once. The gene calls are TRBV20-1 and TRBJ1-5; possible D gene TRBD1, 5 bases. Material for sequencing was naive T cells sorted from blood. The sequence came from a man aged 50 to 60 in good health. In DNA, the CDR3 is TGCAGTGCTAGAGATCCACTCAGGGCGGAGGATCAGCCCCAGCATTTT. Protein sequence: CSARDPLRAEDQPQHF.